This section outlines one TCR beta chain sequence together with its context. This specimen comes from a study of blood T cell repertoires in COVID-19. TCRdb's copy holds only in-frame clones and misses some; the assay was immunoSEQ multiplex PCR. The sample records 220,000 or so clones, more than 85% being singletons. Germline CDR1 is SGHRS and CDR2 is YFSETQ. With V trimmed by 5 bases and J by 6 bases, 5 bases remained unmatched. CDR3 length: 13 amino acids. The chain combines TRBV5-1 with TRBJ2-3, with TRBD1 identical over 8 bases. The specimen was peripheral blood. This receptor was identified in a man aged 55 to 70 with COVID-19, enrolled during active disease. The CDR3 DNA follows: TGCGCCAGCAGTAAGGACAGGGCCGATACGCAGTATTTT. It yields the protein CASSKDRADTQYF.